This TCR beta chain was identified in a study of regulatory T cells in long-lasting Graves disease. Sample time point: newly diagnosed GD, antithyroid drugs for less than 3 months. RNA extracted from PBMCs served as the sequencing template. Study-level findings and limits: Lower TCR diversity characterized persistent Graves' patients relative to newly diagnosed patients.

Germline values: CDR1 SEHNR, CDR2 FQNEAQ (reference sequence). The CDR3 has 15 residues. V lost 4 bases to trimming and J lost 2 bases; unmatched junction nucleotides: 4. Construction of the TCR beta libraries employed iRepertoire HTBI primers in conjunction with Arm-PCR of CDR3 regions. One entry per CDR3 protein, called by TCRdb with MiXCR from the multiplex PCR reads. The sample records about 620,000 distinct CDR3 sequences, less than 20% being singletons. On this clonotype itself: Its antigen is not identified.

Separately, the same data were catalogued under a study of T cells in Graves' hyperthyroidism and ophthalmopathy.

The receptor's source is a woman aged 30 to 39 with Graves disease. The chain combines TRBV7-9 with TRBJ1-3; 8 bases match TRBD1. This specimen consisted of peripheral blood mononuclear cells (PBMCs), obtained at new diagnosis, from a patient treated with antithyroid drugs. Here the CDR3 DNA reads TGTGCCAGCAGCTCCCGGGACAGGACTGGAAACACCATATATTTT. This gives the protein CASSSRDRTGNTIYF.